This is a list of T cell receptor beta chains from one sample in a study of cytomegalovirus exposure and HLA in healthy donors. Libraries were prepared by immunoSEQ multiplex PCR; TCRdb keeps only in-frame clonotypes and omits some of them. The sample consists of under 130,000 clones, roughly 12% of them appearing once. Sequencing was carried out using PBMCs. Source of these receptors: a man in his forties or fifties in good health and CMV-seropositive. The CDR3 runs from the conserved cysteine through the conserved F or W. The D gene is left open where the match is weak. Clone size, where shown, is once, few, many, or a class for clones that have expanded.

d_call: NA; j_call: TRBJ2-5; clone_size: few; v_call: TRBV6-5; cdr3_nt: TGTGCCAGCATTACAGGGATGAAGACCCAGTACTTC; cdr3_aa: CASITGMKTQYF
d_call: TRBD1; j_call: TRBJ1-2; clone_size: NA; v_call: TRBV19; cdr3_nt: TGTGCCACCGTGGGACAGAGTTCTTATGGCTACACCTTC; cdr3_aa: CATVGQSSYGYTF
d_call: NA; j_call: TRBJ2-1; clone_size: few; v_call: TRBV5-1; cdr3_nt: TGCGCCAGCAGCCCGAGCTCCTACAATGAGCAGTTCTTC; cdr3_aa: CASSPSSYNEQFF
d_call: TRBD1; j_call: TRBJ1-2; clone_size: NA; v_call: TRBV14; cdr3_nt: TGTGCCAGCAGCCACCCGAGACAGGGTCGAGAGGGGCTTGGCTACACCTTC; cdr3_aa: CASSHPRQGREGLGYTF
d_call: NA; j_call: TRBJ2-2; clone_size: NA; v_call: TRBV7-7; cdr3_nt: TGTGCCAGCAGCTTCTACCGGGGCACCGGGGAGCTGTTTTTT; cdr3_aa: CASSFYRGTGELFF
d_call: NA; j_call: TRBJ2-5; clone_size: few; v_call: TRBV11-3; cdr3_nt: TGTGCCAGCAGCTTAAACGGAGAGACCCAGTACTTC; cdr3_aa: CASSLNGETQYF
d_call: NA; j_call: TRBJ2-5; clone_size: NA; v_call: TRBV2; cdr3_nt: TGTGCCAGCAGTGAAGGAGGGACCCAGTACTTC; cdr3_aa: CASSEGGTQYF
d_call: NA; j_call: TRBJ2-3; clone_size: few; v_call: TRBV19; cdr3_nt: TGTGCCAGTAACCCTTCGACAGCTAGCACAGATACGCAGTATTTT; cdr3_aa: CASNPSTASTDTQYF
d_call: NA; j_call: TRBJ1-1; clone_size: few; v_call: TRBV27; cdr3_nt: TGTGCCAGCAGTCCCTGGAGGGATGGAACTGAAGCTTTCTTT; cdr3_aa: CASSPWRDGTEAFF
d_call: TRBD1; j_call: TRBJ2-4; clone_size: NA; v_call: TRBV15; cdr3_nt: TGTGCCACCAGCCCTCGACAGGGGGACTCCAAAAACATTCAGTACTTC; cdr3_aa: CATSPRQGDSKNIQYF
d_call: TRBD2; j_call: TRBJ2-7; clone_size: few; v_call: TRBV5-1; cdr3_nt: TGCGCCAGCAGCTTGGCGCTAGCGGGAGGGCTCCCAAACGAGCAGTACTTC; cdr3_aa: CASSLALAGGLPNEQYF
d_call: TRBD1; j_call: TRBJ2-7; clone_size: NA; v_call: TRBV25-1; cdr3_nt: TGTGCCAGCAGTGAATCTAGGACAGGGTTTGCCTACGAGCAGTACTTC; cdr3_aa: CASSESRTGFAYEQYF
d_call: NA; j_call: TRBJ2-7; clone_size: NA; v_call: TRBV25-1; cdr3_nt: TGTGCCAGCAGAGAGGGTCCCGAGCAGTACTTC; cdr3_aa: CASREGPEQYF
d_call: TRBD1; j_call: TRBJ1-4; clone_size: NA; v_call: TRBV6-1; cdr3_nt: TGTGCCAGCAGTGGGACAGGTGCAACTAATGAAAAACTGTTTTTT; cdr3_aa: CASSGTGATNEKLFF
d_call: NA; j_call: TRBJ1-4; clone_size: few; v_call: TRBV7-9; cdr3_nt: TGTGCCAGCAGCTTAGGGGGGGGACACACTCGGCTGTTTTTT; cdr3_aa: CASSLGGGHTRLFF
d_call: NA; j_call: TRBJ1-3; clone_size: NA; v_call: TRBV5-8; cdr3_nt: TGTGCCAGCAGCTTGGTAGCCCCATCCGTATATTTT; cdr3_aa: CASSLVAPSVYF
d_call: TRBD1; j_call: TRBJ2-7; clone_size: NA; v_call: TRBV27; cdr3_nt: TGTGCCAGCAGGGGGTTAACAGGGGGCGAGCAGTACTTC; cdr3_aa: CASRGLTGGEQYF
d_call: NA; j_call: TRBJ2-7; clone_size: NA; v_call: TRBV20-1; cdr3_nt: TGCAGTGCAGAACAGGGTTACGAGCAGTACTTC; cdr3_aa: CSAEQGYEQYF
d_call: NA; j_call: TRBJ2-1; clone_size: NA; v_call: TRBV18; cdr3_nt: TGTGCCAGCTCACCACCTGGGCGTGACAATGAGCAGTTCTTC; cdr3_aa: CASSPPGRDNEQFF
d_call: NA; j_call: TRBJ2-2; clone_size: NA; v_call: TRBV5-4; cdr3_nt: TGTGCCAGCAGCTCCTCCAGGGTGGACAGTCACACCGGGGAGCTGTTTTTT; cdr3_aa: CASSSSRVDSHTGELFF
d_call: TRBD1; j_call: TRBJ2-7; clone_size: NA; v_call: TRBV7-2; cdr3_nt: TGTGCCAGCAGCTTGGGGACAGTTTACTACGAGCAGTACTTC; cdr3_aa: CASSLGTVYYEQYF
d_call: NA; j_call: TRBJ2-3; clone_size: few; v_call: TRBV5-6; cdr3_nt: TGTGCCAGCAGCCCAAGGACCGGGGGTGGCACAGATACGCAGTATTTT; cdr3_aa: CASSPRTGGGTDTQYF
d_call: NA; j_call: TRBJ1-5; clone_size: NA; v_call: TRBV19; cdr3_nt: TGTGCCAGTAGTTTCAACAATCAGCCCCAGCATTTT; cdr3_aa: CASSFNNQPQHF
d_call: NA; j_call: TRBJ2-2; clone_size: NA; v_call: TRBV6-1; cdr3_nt: TGTGCCAGCAGTGATAGCCGGAGGAAAAACACCGGGGAGCTGTTTTTT; cdr3_aa: CASSDSRRKNTGELFF
d_call: TRBD2; j_call: TRBJ2-7; clone_size: NA; v_call: TRBV5-4; cdr3_nt: TGTGCCAGCAGCAAAGCGGGAGGGCCTCCCTACGAGCAGTACTTC; cdr3_aa: CASSKAGGPPYEQYF
d_call: NA; j_call: TRBJ2-1; clone_size: NA; v_call: TRBV9; cdr3_nt: TGTGCCAGCAACCCCCCAGGAGGCGGAGAAAAGTTCTTC; cdr3_aa: CASNPPGGGEKFF
d_call: TRBD1; j_call: TRBJ2-5; clone_size: NA; v_call: TRBV27; cdr3_nt: TGTGCCAGCAGTTTAGGACAGGGGGCGCGAGAGACCCAGTACTTC; cdr3_aa: CASSLGQGARETQYF
d_call: NA; j_call: TRBJ2-3; clone_size: NA; v_call: TRBV9; cdr3_nt: TGTGCCAGCAGCCTCCATCCGGGGACAGATACGCAGTATTTT; cdr3_aa: CASSLHPGTDTQYF
d_call: NA; j_call: TRBJ2-3; clone_size: few; v_call: TRBV7-2; cdr3_nt: TGTGCCAGCAGCTTAGCGCGGGTCTGGGCAGATACGCAGTATTTT; cdr3_aa: CASSLARVWADTQYF
d_call: NA; j_call: TRBJ2-1; clone_size: NA; v_call: TRBV27; cdr3_nt: TGTGCCAGCAGTTTATTAGGCGCGGACAATGAGCAGTTCTTC; cdr3_aa: CASSLLGADNEQFF
d_call: NA; j_call: TRBJ1-2; clone_size: few; v_call: TRBV6-1; cdr3_nt: TGTGCCAGCAGTGAACGGGGGAGCGATGGCTACACCTTC; cdr3_aa: CASSERGSDGYTF
d_call: NA; j_call: TRBJ2-5; clone_size: NA; v_call: TRBV7-8; cdr3_nt: TGTGCCAGCAGCTTAATCGTTGACAAACAAGAGACCCAGTACTTC; cdr3_aa: CASSLIVDKQETQYF
d_call: TRBD2; j_call: TRBJ2-3; clone_size: few; v_call: TRBV10-3; cdr3_nt: TGTGCCATCAAGGTAGCGGGAGGGGATACGCAGTATTTT; cdr3_aa: CAIKVAGGDTQYF
d_call: NA; j_call: TRBJ2-7; clone_size: few; v_call: TRBV5-1; cdr3_nt: TGCGCCAGCAGCCTATCACCGTACGAGCAGTACTTC; cdr3_aa: CASSLSPYEQYF
d_call: NA; j_call: TRBJ1-3; clone_size: NA; v_call: TRBV10-2; cdr3_nt: TGCGCCAGCAGTGAGTCCAGGTCCAGCTCTGGAAACACCATATATTTT; cdr3_aa: CASSESRSSSGNTIYF
d_call: TRBD2; j_call: TRBJ2-7; clone_size: NA; v_call: TRBV10-3; cdr3_nt: TGTGCCATCAGACTTGAGGGGCGGGAGTTATACGAGCAGTACTTC; cdr3_aa: CAIRLEGRELYEQYF
d_call: NA; j_call: TRBJ1-3; clone_size: many; v_call: TRBV2; cdr3_nt: TGTGCCAGCAGTTCGGACAGCAACTCTGGAAACACCATATATTTT; cdr3_aa: CASSSDSNSGNTIYF
d_call: TRBD1; j_call: TRBJ1-2; clone_size: NA; v_call: TRBV7-6; cdr3_nt: TGTGCCAGCAGCCCCAGGGACAGGCCTTTTTCTAACTATGGCTACACCTTC; cdr3_aa: CASSPRDRPFSNYGYTF
d_call: TRBD1; j_call: TRBJ2-7; clone_size: NA; v_call: TRBV5-1; cdr3_nt: TGCGCCAGCGGAAGCCGAGGGGGACAGTTGGTTTACGAGCAGTACTTC; cdr3_aa: CASGSRGGQLVYEQYF
d_call: TRBD1; j_call: TRBJ1-2; clone_size: few; v_call: TRBV9; cdr3_nt: TGTGCCAGCAGCACCCGGGACAGGGGGCATGGCTACACCTTC; cdr3_aa: CASSTRDRGHGYTF
d_call: NA; j_call: TRBJ1-2; clone_size: NA; v_call: TRBV6-5; cdr3_nt: TGTGCCAGCAGTTACTCAGGAGGAACTAACTATGGCTACACCTTC; cdr3_aa: CASSYSGGTNYGYTF
d_call: TRBD2; j_call: TRBJ2-2; clone_size: few; v_call: TRBV27; cdr3_nt: TGTGCCAGCAGTTTACAGGGCGGGAGATTATATACCGGGGAGCTGTTTTTT; cdr3_aa: CASSLQGGRLYTGELFF
d_call: NA; j_call: TRBJ1-2; clone_size: few; v_call: TRBV4-1; cdr3_nt: TGCGCCAGCAGCCGAAACCAGGGAATTCCCCAAGGTAACTATGGCTACACCTTC; cdr3_aa: CASSRNQGIPQGNYGYTF
d_call: TRBD2; j_call: TRBJ2-1; clone_size: NA; v_call: TRBV10-1; cdr3_nt: TGCGCCAGCAGCGACGAGGGACTACCTAGCTCCTACAATGAGCAGTTCTTC; cdr3_aa: CASSDEGLPSSYNEQFF
d_call: TRBD1; j_call: TRBJ1-4; clone_size: NA; v_call: TRBV7-3; cdr3_nt: TGTGCCAGCAGCTTAATTCGCAGGGGGCGGAAAGAAAAACTGTTTTTT; cdr3_aa: CASSLIRRGRKEKLFF
d_call: TRBD2; j_call: TRBJ2-3; clone_size: NA; v_call: TRBV4-2; cdr3_nt: TGTGCCAGCAGCCAAGATCCCCCCTCGGGTAGCGGGAGAAGGGGTCATACGCAGTATTTT; cdr3_aa: CASSQDPPSGSGRRGHTQYF
d_call: NA; j_call: TRBJ2-3; clone_size: few; v_call: TRBV7-9; cdr3_nt: TGTGCCAGCAGCTCAACCCAAGACTCTAATGGAGATACGCAGTATTTT; cdr3_aa: CASSSTQDSNGDTQYF
d_call: TRBD2; j_call: TRBJ2-1; clone_size: NA; v_call: TRBV9; cdr3_nt: TGTGCCAGCAGCCCTAGCTGGCGGGAGAGTTACAATGAGCAGTTCTTC; cdr3_aa: CASSPSWRESYNEQFF
d_call: NA; j_call: TRBJ1-5; clone_size: few; v_call: TRBV6-5; cdr3_nt: TGTGCCAGCAGTAAGGACAGAGGTAGCGGGACCCAGCATTTT; cdr3_aa: CASSKDRGSGTQHF